The clone carrying this TCR beta chain has only a few counts. Its matching antigen is unknown. This record belongs to a study of PD-1 blockade in classical Hodgkin lymphoma. Study-wide findings and caveats: Baseline diversity resembling that of newly diagnosed patients was seen in complete responders. Only CD4+ TCR diversity, not CD8+, had risen significantly by C4D1. Nivolumab initiated under 1 year post-ASCT led to patient exclusion. Newly diagnosed patients were reported to start with lower TCR diversity than healthy donors.

Time point in this sample: cycle 4 day 1 (C4D1), after six to seven weeks of nivolumab. Autologous stem cell transplantation was followed by relapse in every patient, and brentuximab vedotin exposure varied. This CDR3 has 13 amino acids. The germline V and J ends were trimmed by 10 bases and 10 bases, with 17 bases remaining between them. Germline V gives CDR1 SNHLY, CDR2 FYNNEI. Method: immunoSEQ multiplex PCR; TCRdb's copy keeps in-frame clones and lacks some. The sample has tens of thousands of clones, about nine tenths seen once; the top ten hold under 3.5%. This TCR was recovered from a human donor with classical Hodgkin lymphoma. The chain is built from TRBV2 and TRBJ1-6; TRBD1 is a possible D gene (5 bases). Here the sequenced sample was peripheral blood mononuclear cells (PBMCs), taken before the fourth cycle of nivolumab. The CDR3 reads CAILAGLVSPLHF. The CDR3 DNA follows: TGTGCCATCCTGGCAGGGCTCGTATCACCCCTCCACTTT.